The next 8 T cell receptor beta chains were all read from a single sample in a study of T cell repertoires in cytomegalovirus infection. TCRdb recomputed calls from the reads with MiXCR, one row per CDR3 protein. The sample lists around 630,000 distinct CDR3 sequences; more than 20% were seen once. The specimen was CD8+ T cells from PBMCs. The receptors here all came from a human donor in good health (CMV status not recorded). Some clones in this sample may be carry-over from other donors' samples.

This clonotype was detected a few times. The J gene is TRBJ2-7, the V gene TRBV7-6; 8 bases align to TRBD1. J gave up 5 bases and V 3 bases, and 3 bases lay outside the gene matches. The CDR3 runs to 13 residues. The germline CDR1 and CDR2 sequences are SGHVS and FNYEAQ. CDR3 in DNA: TGTGCCAGCAGCTTGACAGGGGCGGACGAGCAGTACTTC. Amino acid sequence: CASSLTGADEQYF.

This clonotype was found once. The rearrangement uses TRBV19 and TRBJ1-2, with D possibly being TRBD1 (6 bases). Germline loops: CDR1 LNHDA, CDR2 SQIVND (reference sequence). This CDR3 has 17 residues. The V and J ends lost 2 bases and 4 bases respectively, with 20 bases between them. Here the CDR3 reads CASSITNGTRRRYGYTF. Here the CDR3 DNA reads TGTGCCAGTAGTATAACAAACGGGACAAGAAGACGCTATGGCTACACCTTC. Full variable domain (outside the CDR3, taken from reference TRBV19 and TRBJ1-2): DGGITQSPKYLFRKEGQNVTLSCEQNLNHDAMYWYRQDPGQGLRLIYYSQIVNDFQKGDIAEGYSVSREKKESFPLTVTSAQKNPTAFYLCASSITNGTRRRYGYTFGSGTRLTVV.

This clonotype was detected only once. A much larger clone is a single base away; this may be a read error. The chain couples TRBV12-3 or TRBV12-4 to TRBJ2-2, with D perhaps TRBD1 or TRBD2 (5 bases each). CDR3 length equals 14 residues. The CDR3 coding sequence is TGTGCCAGCAGTTTAGTCCCTGGGACCGGGGACCTGTTTTTT. It codes for CASSLVPGTGDLFF.

For this clonotype: Given a much more abundant clone one base away, this may be a read error. The chain is built from TRBV12-3 or TRBV12-4 and TRBJ2-7, with TRBD2 matching over 8 bases. This CDR3 has 14 residues. The CDR3 protein is CVSSGGLVGHEQYF. The CDR3 DNA reads as TGTGTCAGCAGTGGGGGACTAGTCGGCCACGAGCAGTACTTC.

In the case of this clonotype: A much larger clone sits a single nucleotide away, making a read error possible. The V gene is TRBV28, the J gene TRBJ2-1; 10 nucleotides agree with TRBD1. The CDR3 is 16 residues long. Germline assignment: CDR1 MDHEN and CDR2 SYDVKM. The J segment lost 7 bases and the V segment lost 4 bases, leaving 10 bases of the junction unmatched. Here the CDR3 reads CASSSHGDRGRNEQFF. CDR3 sequence (DNA): TGTGCCAGCAGTTCTCACGGCGACAGGGGGCGAAATGAGCAGTTCTTC.

V and J are TRBV24-1 and TRBJ2-4, with 10 bases fitting TRBD1. V shed 1 base, J shed 2 bases, and the junction held 10 bases outside the gene matches. The CDR3 contains 19 residues. Germline V gene data show CDR1 as KGHDR and CDR2 as SFDVKD. Here the CDR3 reads CATSDFLATGGITKNIQYF. The CDR3 DNA reads as TGTGCCACCAGTGATTTTTTAGCGACAGGGGGCATCACCAAAAACATTCAGTACTTC.

This clonotype appeared many times. This chain connects TRBV6-1 to TRBJ2-1; D perhaps matches TRBD1 (5 bases). V lost 5 bases and J lost 4, with 15 bases in between. The CDR3 runs to 15 residues. Germline CDR1 and CDR2: MNHNS and SASEGT. The CDR3 DNA reads TGTGCCAGCAGTATTCACAACGCAGGGTACAATGAGCAGTTCTTC. This translates into CASSIHNAGYNEQFF.

This clonotype was seen more than once but under ten times. This rearrangement joins TRBV29-1 to TRBJ1-1; no firm D call. CDR1 is SQVTM, CDR2 ANQGSEA, per germline. The V end was cut by 5 bases, the J end by 1 base, with 5 bases between. This CDR3 is built from 11 residues. CDR3: CSVWWNTEAFF. The CDR3 coding sequence is TGCAGCGTTTGGTGGAACACTGAAGCTTTCTTT.